The subject of this entry is one T cell receptor (beta chain). What it recognizes is unknown. The data belong to a study of blood T cells in healthy people across ages. Per-sample PBMC isolation yielded at least 6 million cells. It was with a sample-barcoded 5' primer and a J-beta primer mix that a second PCR of roughly 7 to 12 cycles was run. Tags on each cDNA molecule came from a template-switch adaptor with 12 random nucleotides. In TCRdb, the 5' RACE reads were re-called with MiXCR into one record per CDR3 protein. The profile covers around 870,000 distinct CDR3 sequences, with less than 35% appearing a single time and roughly a sixth taken by the ten largest. Study observations and caveats: Leaving the PBMCs unsorted stopped any conclusive comparison of naive versus antigen-experienced cells.

The CDR3 consists of 15 residues. V lost 6 bases and J lost 5, with 18 bases in between. This clonotype was sampled from an elderly woman in good health. The sequenced sample was blood. The rearrangement uses TRBV12-3 or TRBV12-4 and TRBJ2-3; D perhaps matches TRBD2 (5 bases). Here the CDR3 reads CASSRSGSHGDTQYF. The DNA for the CDR3 is TGTGCCAGCAGCCGCAGCGGTTCTCACGGAGATACGCAGTATTTT.